The clone carrying this T cell receptor beta chain was detected ten times or more. The CDR3 is made up of 14 amino acids. CDR1 is SQVTM, CDR2 ANQGSEA, per germline. V was clipped by 4 bases and J by 6 bases; unmatched bases: 5. The CDR3 regions of TCR beta were amplified from RNA transcripts. First-round RT-PCR targeting the TCR CDR3 was performed with the HTBI primer set. One entry per CDR3 protein, called by TCRdb with MiXCR from the multiplex PCR reads. Among 700,000 or so distinct CDR3 sequences listed, about a sixth were seen once. The data are from a study of T cells in Graves' hyperthyroidism and ophthalmopathy.

What was sequenced was blood. The chain has TRBV29-1 and TRBJ2-1; 11 positions match TRBD2. The origin of this receptor is a man between 18 and 35 years old with Graves' hyperthyroidism. CDR3 nucleotides: TGCAGCGTTGTGCGTAGCGGGAGGGGCAATGAGCAGTTCTTC. This codes for CSVVRSGRGNEQFF.